Described below is a single T cell receptor beta chain sequence and its context. Its antigen is currently not known. No base quality values were provided; no much bigger clone lies one nucleotide off. Ficoll-Paque density gradient centrifugation was the method used to isolate PBMCs. These data come from a study of T-cell memory formation after mild COVID-19 (dated by TCRdb to 2020 to 2023). Notes on the research overall: TCR sequence clusters from the two donors were found to be largely donor specific. In two donors, T-cell clones that expanded and contracted after mild COVID-19 were tracked by sequencing TCRalpha and TCRbeta repertoires over time. Two young, previously healthy adult volunteers, one female and one male, were included in the cohort. Study-wide conclusions, independent of this receptor: From day 15 to 85, contracting clones showed balanced CD4/CD8 phenotypes, whereas a second wave of clones that expanded from day 15 to 37 leaned towards CD4+. Contracting CD4+ clones appeared mostly in the CM and EM memory subsets, whereas CD8+ clones were enriched in EMRA. SARS-CoV-2 specificity of the second-wave clones peaking on day 37 was not confirmed. The detection of some responding clones in pre-infection memory suggests that pre-existing cross-reactive memory T cells joined the SARS-CoV-2 response. Only a couple of mild cases were covered by the study, and larger cohorts that include severe cases with pre-infection samples were considered necessary.

CDR1 and CDR2 were assigned from the germline V gene (reference sequence) as MNHEY and SMNVEV. Cut back by 3 bases and 0 bases, the V and J ends lie 7 bases apart. Including the terminal cysteine and phenylalanine, the CDR3 comprises 14 residues. Only CDR3 DNA remains: 42 bases, in frame from the first base. The reads were generated on an Illumina NovaSeq 6000. Using 5'RACE with constant-segment primers, TCRalpha and TCRbeta cDNA libraries were constructed, with sample barcodes and unique molecular identifiers added in the process. Trizol reagent was used to extract RNA from every sample. Library amplification was performed in two PCR steps, and a second sample barcode and Illumina TruSeq adapters were introduced in the second step. Sequencing of libraries was performed on an Illumina NovaSeq with 2 x 150 bp paired-end reads. The authors' pipeline ran thus. The reads were demultiplexed and collapsed into UMI-guided consensus sequences using migec v1.2.7. Using mixcr v2.1.11, UMI consensuses were aligned to TRA and TRB V and J templates and then assembled into clonotypes. Expanded or contracted clonotypes were those called significant by both edgeR and NoisET, with noise models trained on biological replicates. For edgeR calls, a false discovery rate-adjusted p below 0.01 and a log2 fold-change threshold of 1 were applied. As an exploratory analysis of dynamics, PCA with hierarchical clustering was applied to max-normalized trajectories of the 1000 most abundant clonotypes. Separately sequenced CD4+ and CD8+ repertoires were used to assign a CD4 or CD8 phenotype to each responding clone. Using fastp trimming at Q25 and MiXCR clonotype assembly, TCRdb reanalyzed the public sequencing data and kept in-frame beta chains. Every distinct CDR3 protein forms one entry, paired with its most common genes and DNA. These V and J calls originate from TCRdb's pipeline instead of the authors' own analysis. A total of under 200,000 distinct CDR3 sequences appear in this sample, about a third of them only once. The top ten clones comprise approximately 12% of the sample.

The rearranged segments are TRBV27 and TRBJ2-3; the D region possibly corresponds to TRBD1 (6 bases align). The sequencing sample was made of PBMCs or a T cell subset sorted from them (not recorded which). This TCR came from an adult woman who had mild COVID-19 (a few samples of this study predate the infection). The sample titles of this study are shuffled in the database, so cell type and time point are left out; the donor was told from shared clones. The CDR3 reads CASSFRGSTDTQYF. The nucleotide sequence reads TGTGCCAGCAGTTTCAGGGGAAGCACAGATACGCAGTATTTT.